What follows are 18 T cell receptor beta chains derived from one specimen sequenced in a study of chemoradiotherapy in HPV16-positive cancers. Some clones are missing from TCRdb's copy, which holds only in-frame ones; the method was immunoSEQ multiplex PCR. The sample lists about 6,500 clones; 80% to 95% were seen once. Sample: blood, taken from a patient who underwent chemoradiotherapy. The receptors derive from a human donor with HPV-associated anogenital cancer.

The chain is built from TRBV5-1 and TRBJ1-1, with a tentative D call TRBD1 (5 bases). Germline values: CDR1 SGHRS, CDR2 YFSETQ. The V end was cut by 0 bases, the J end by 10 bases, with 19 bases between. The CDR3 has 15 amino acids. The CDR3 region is CASSLESQGTAPAFF. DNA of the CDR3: TGCGCCAGCAGCTTGGAGAGTCAGGGCACAGCTCCAGCTTTCTTT.

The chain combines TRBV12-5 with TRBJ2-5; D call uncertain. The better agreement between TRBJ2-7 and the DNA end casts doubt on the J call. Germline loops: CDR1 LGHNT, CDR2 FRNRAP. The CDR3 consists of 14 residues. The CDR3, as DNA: TGTGCTAGTGGCCCCCGACAAGCGTTGAACGAGCAGTACTTC. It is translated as CASGPRQALNEQYF.

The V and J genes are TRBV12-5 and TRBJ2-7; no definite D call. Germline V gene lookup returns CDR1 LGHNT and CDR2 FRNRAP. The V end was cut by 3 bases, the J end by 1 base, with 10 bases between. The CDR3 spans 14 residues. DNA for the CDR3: TGTGCTAGTGGTTTAACTTCCGGATCCTACGAGCAGTACTTC. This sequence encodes CASGLTSGSYEQYF.

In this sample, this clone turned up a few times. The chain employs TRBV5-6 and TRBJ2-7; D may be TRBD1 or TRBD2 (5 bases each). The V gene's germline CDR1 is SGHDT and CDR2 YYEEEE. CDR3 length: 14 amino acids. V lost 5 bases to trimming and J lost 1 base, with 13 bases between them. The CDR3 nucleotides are TGTGCCAGCAGTTTAGGGGACGGTTCCTACGAGCAGTACTTC. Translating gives CASSLGDGSYEQYF. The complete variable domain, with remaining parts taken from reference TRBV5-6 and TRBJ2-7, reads DAGVTQSPTHLIKTRGQQVTLRCSPKSGHDTVSWYQQALGQGPQFIFQYYEEEERQRGNFPDRFSGHQFPNYSSELNVNALLLGDSALYLCASSLGDGSYEQYFGPGTRLTVT.

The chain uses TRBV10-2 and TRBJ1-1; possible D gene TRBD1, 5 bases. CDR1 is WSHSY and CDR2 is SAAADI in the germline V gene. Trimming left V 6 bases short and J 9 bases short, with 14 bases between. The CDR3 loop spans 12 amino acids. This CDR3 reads CASSELGVKAFF. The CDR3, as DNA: TGCGCCAGCAGCGAGCTAGGGGTAAAAGCTTTCTTT.

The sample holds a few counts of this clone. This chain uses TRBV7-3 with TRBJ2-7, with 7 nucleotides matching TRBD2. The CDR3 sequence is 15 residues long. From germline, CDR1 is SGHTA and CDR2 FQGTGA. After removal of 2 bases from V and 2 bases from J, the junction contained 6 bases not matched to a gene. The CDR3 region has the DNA TGTGCCAGCAGCTTACGGGCTAGCGGCACCTACGAGCAGTACTTC. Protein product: CASSLRASGTYEQYF.

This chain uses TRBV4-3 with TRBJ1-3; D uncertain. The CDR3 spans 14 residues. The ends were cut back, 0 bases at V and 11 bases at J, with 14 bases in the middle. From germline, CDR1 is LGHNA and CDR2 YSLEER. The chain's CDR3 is CASSQDPAPKPIYF. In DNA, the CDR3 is TGCGCCAGCAGCCAAGATCCAGCCCCAAAACCCATATATTTT.

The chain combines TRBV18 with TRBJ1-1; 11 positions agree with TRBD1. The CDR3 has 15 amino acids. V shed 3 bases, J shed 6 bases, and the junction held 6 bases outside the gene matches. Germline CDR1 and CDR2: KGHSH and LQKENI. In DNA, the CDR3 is TGTGCCAGCTCACCCGTGGGGACAGGGGGGTCTGAAGCTTTCTTT. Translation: CASSPVGTGGSEAFF.

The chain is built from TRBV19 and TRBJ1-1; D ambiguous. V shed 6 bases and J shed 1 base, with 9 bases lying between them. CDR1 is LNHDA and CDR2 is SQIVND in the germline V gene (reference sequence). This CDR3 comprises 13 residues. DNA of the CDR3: TGTGCCAGTAGGGGCGGGAGGAACACTGAAGCTTTCTTT. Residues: CASRGGRNTEAFF.

The CDR3 coding sequence is TGTGCCAGCAGACCACAGGGCACTGAAGCTTTCTTT. Protein: CASRPQGTEAFF. The chain links TRBV21-1 to TRBJ1-1; the table names TRBD1, a call not compared with the DNA. TRBV21-1 is a pseudogene locus. This CDR3 comprises 12 residues.

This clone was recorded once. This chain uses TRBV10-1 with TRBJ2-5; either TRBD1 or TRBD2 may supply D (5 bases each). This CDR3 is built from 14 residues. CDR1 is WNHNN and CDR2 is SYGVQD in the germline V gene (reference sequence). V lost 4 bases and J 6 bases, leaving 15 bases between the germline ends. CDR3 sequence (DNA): TGCGCCAGCAGTGCGACGGCAGGGACCCAGACCCAGTACTTC. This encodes CASSATAGTQTQYF.

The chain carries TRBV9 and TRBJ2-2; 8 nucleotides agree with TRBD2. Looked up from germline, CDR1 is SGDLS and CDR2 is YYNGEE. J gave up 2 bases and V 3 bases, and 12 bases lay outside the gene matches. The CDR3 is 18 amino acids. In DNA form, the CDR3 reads TGTGCCAGCAGCGGGAACCTTGCTAGCGGGCTAAACACCGGGGAGCTGTTTTTT. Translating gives CASSGNLASGLNTGELFF.

The CDR3 here is CAIRVTSGRYNEQFF. The CDR3 nucleotides are TGTGCCATCAGGGTCACTAGCGGGAGGTACAATGAGCAGTTCTTC. This chain joins TRBV10-3 and TRBJ2-1; TRBD2 matches at 12 bases. Germline V gene sequence: CDR1 ENHRY, CDR2 SYGVKD. This CDR3 has 15 amino acids. J gave up 4 bases and V 6 bases, and 4 bases lay outside the gene matches.

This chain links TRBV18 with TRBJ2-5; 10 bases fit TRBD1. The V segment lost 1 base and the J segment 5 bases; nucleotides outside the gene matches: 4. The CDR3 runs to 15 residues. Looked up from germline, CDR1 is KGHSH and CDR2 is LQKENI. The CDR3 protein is CASSPRGDRGETQYF. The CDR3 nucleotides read TGTGCCAGCTCACCACGGGGGGACAGGGGCGAGACCCAGTACTTC.

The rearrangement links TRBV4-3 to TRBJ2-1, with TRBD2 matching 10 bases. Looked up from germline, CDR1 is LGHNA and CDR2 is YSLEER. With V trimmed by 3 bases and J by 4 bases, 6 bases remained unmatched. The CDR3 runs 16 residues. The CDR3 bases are TGCGCCAGCAGCCAGTCTAGCGGGGGACCTTACAATGAGCAGTTCTTC. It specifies CASSQSSGGPYNEQFF.

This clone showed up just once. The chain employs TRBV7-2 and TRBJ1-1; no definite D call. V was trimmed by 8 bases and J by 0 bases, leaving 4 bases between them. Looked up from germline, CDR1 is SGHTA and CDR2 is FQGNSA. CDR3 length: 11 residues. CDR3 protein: CASSMNTEAFF. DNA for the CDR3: TGTGCCAGCTCTATGAACACTGAAGCTTTCTTT.

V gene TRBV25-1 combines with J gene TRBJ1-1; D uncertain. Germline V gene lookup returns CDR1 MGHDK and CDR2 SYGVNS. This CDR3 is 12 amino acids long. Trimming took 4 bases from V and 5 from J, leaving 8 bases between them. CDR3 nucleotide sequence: TGTGCCAGCAGTGGGCCGTTTACTGAAGCTTTCTTT. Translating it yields CASSGPFTEAFF.

CDR3 loop: CASSFGQGSYNEQFF. CDR3 nucleotides: TGCGCCAGCAGCTTTGGACAGGGGTCCTACAATGAGCAGTTCTTC. The chain is built from TRBV5-1 and TRBJ2-1; TRBD1 aligns across 9 bases. With V trimmed by 2 bases and J by 1 base, 1 base remained unmatched. CDR3 length equals 15 residues. Germline V gene data show CDR1 as SGHRS and CDR2 as YFSETQ. Full variable domain (rest looked up from reference TRBV5-1 and TRBJ2-1): KAGVTQTPRYLIKTRGQQVTLSCSPISGHRSVSWYQQTPGQGLQFLFEYFSETQRNKGNFPGRFSGRQFSNSRSEMNVSTLELGDSALYLCASSFGQGSYNEQFFGPGTRLTVL.